Below are 22 T cell receptor beta chains sequenced from a single sample in a study of patients and donors after allogeneic stem cell transplantation. TCRdb reprocessed the RT-PCR reads via MiXCR and lists one record per CDR3 protein. The data contain 200,000 to 250,000 distinct CDR3 sequences, 35% to 45% of them singletons. The material sequenced was blood, either unsorted or a sorted T cell fraction (not recorded which). Every receptor here comes from a human donor who was either an allogeneic HSCT recipient or a stem cell or donor lymphocyte infusion donor (not recorded which). It is not recorded whose cells these are; they may come from a transplant donor.

This clonotype was detected a few times. This sequence joins TRBV7-9 and TRBJ2-1, with TRBD1 as a possible D gene (6 bases). The CDR3 covers 15 residues. Germline lookup yields CDR1 SEHNR and CDR2 FQNEAQ (reference sequence). V dropped 6 bases and J dropped 0 bases, with 12 bases sitting between them. The CDR3 coding sequence is TGTGCCAGCAGTTTTAGGGGGTCCTCCTACAATGAGCAGTTCTTC. Translating gives CASSFRGSSYNEQFF.

The J gene is TRBJ1-3, the V gene TRBV6-2 or TRBV6-3; 7 bases line up with TRBD1. The CDR3 loop spans 19 amino acids. Germline trimming cut 2 bases from V and 0 bases from J; bases unmatched to any gene: 13. Germline CDR1 reads MNHEY; CDR2 reads SVGEGT. This CDR3 is CASSYPTTGTVSSGNTIYF. The DNA for the CDR3 is TGTGCCAGCAGTTACCCGACCACCGGGACAGTCTCCTCTGGAAACACCATATATTTT.

This clonotype was seen only a few times. The chain combines TRBV6-5 with TRBJ1-5; unclear D gene. V shed 8 bases and J shed 4 bases, with 15 bases lying between them. The CDR3 has 14 residues. Germline-derived CDR1 and CDR2 are MNHEY and SVGAGI. The CDR3 sequence: CASQAGLGNQPQHF. As DNA, the CDR3 is TGTGCCAGCCAGGCAGGACTTGGGAATCAGCCCCAGCATTTT.

The chain links TRBV27 to TRBJ1-5; D uncertain. Trimming took off 2 bases at V and 9 bases at J, with 11 bases between the two ends. The length of the CDR3 is 13 residues. CDR1 and CDR2 from the germline V gene are MNHEY and SMNVEV (reference sequence). CDR3 region: CASSLASAAPQHF. CDR3 nucleotide sequence: TGTGCCAGCAGTTTAGCGTCCGCGGCGCCCCAGCATTTT.

J is TRBJ2-7 and V is TRBV7-3; the match to TRBD1 covers 7 bases. In germline, CDR1 is SGHTA, CDR2 FQGTGA. The V segment lost 2 bases and the J segment 6 bases; nucleotides outside the gene matches: 7. The CDR3 extends over 14 amino acids. The DNA of the CDR3 is TGTGCCAGCAGCTTAGGGACAGTATCCGGCGAGCAGTACTTC. It codes for CASSLGTVSGEQYF. The full variable domain, completed using reference TRBV7-3 and TRBJ2-7, is GAGVSQTPSNKVTEKGKYVELRCDPISGHTALYWYRQSLGQGPEFLIYFQGTGAADDSGLPNDRFFAVRPEGSVSTLKIQRTERGDSAVYLCASSLGTVSGEQYFGPGTRLTVT.

This sequence joins TRBV20-1 and TRBJ2-7; 9 bases match TRBD1. Germline CDR1 DFQATT, CDR2 SNEGSKA (reference sequence). The trim removed 4 bases at V and 5 bases at J, leaving 3 bases unmatched. The CDR3 has 12 residues. CDR3 protein: CSAIRDRDEQYF. The CDR3 DNA sequence: TGCAGTGCTATTCGGGACAGGGACGAGCAGTACTTC.

The gene calls are TRBV7-6 and TRBJ1-4; TRBD1 aligns across 8 bases. The CDR3 is 15 amino acids. Germline V gene data show CDR1 as SGHVS and CDR2 as FNYEAQ. The J segment lost 8 bases and the V segment lost 6 bases, leaving 11 bases of the junction unmatched. CDR3 protein: CASSQPGQGREKLFF. The CDR3 DNA is TGTGCCAGCAGTCAGCCCGGACAGGGACGGGAAAAACTGTTTTTT.

This clonotype was picked up a small number of times. The V call is TRBV5-1, the J call TRBJ1-1, with a tentative D call TRBD1 (5 bases). Germline V gene sequence: CDR1 SGHRS, CDR2 YFSETQ. The CDR3 is 16 amino acids. Trimming pared 1 base from V and 1 base from J, leaving 14 bases between. CDR3 in DNA: TGCGCCAGCAGCTTGACTTTGGCAGGGCGGAACACTGAAGCTTTCTTT. Amino acid sequence: CASSLTLAGRNTEAFF.

The chain is built from TRBV5-1 and TRBJ2-1; possible D gene TRBD1, 6 bases. The CDR3 has 15 residues. Trimming left V 7 bases short and J 1 base short, with 15 bases between. The germline CDR1 and CDR2 sequences are SGHRS and YFSETQ. Here the CDR3 reads CASSLTGYSYNEQFF. CDR3 DNA: TGCGCCAGCTCACTTACAGGGTATTCCTACAATGAGCAGTTCTTC. The complete variable domain, with remaining parts taken from reference TRBV5-1 and TRBJ2-1, reads KAGVTQTPRYLIKTRGQQVTLSCSPISGHRSVSWYQQTPGQGLQFLFEYFSETQRNKGNFPGRFSGRQFSNSRSEMNVSTLELGDSALYLCASSLTGYSYNEQFFGPGTRLTVL.

Only one count was recorded for this clonotype. The chain joins TRBV7-8 to TRBJ2-5, with 11 positions matching TRBD1. This CDR3 is built from 16 residues. CDR1 SGHVS and CDR2 FQNEAQ come from the germline V gene. V was clipped by 3 bases and J by 5 bases; unmatched bases: 8. CDR3 in amino acids: CASSFAGQGVAETQYF. CDR3 sequence (DNA): TGTGCCAGCAGCTTCGCGGGACAGGGGGTAGCGGAGACCCAGTACTTC.

V usage is TRBV6-6 and J usage is TRBJ1-2; D remains ambiguous. Germline assignment: CDR1 MNHNY and CDR2 SVGAGI (reference sequence). The CDR3 totals 13 residues. V lost 7 bases and J 4 bases, leaving 13 bases between the germline ends. The CDR3 here is CASISDLGYGYTF. In nucleotides, the CDR3 is TGTGCCAGCATCTCCGACCTGGGCTATGGCTACACCTTC.

V usage is TRBV9 and J usage is TRBJ2-1; 11 positions agree with TRBD1. Germline V gene sequence: CDR1 SGDLS, CDR2 YYNGEE. The CDR3 runs 15 residues. J gave up 8 bases and V 0 bases, and 4 bases lay outside the gene matches. In nucleotides, the CDR3 is TGTGCCAGCAGCGTAGTGGGACAGGGGGTCCATGAGCAGTTCTTC. It yields the protein CASSVVGQGVHEQFF.

This clonotype appeared a few times. The rearrangement links TRBV4-3 to TRBJ1-6, with a weak D call TRBD1 (5 bases). CDR1 is LGHNA, CDR2 YSLEER, per germline. The CDR3 loop spans 16 amino acids. Trimming stripped 2 bases from V and 6 bases from J, with 14 bases between. CDR3 coding DNA: TGCGCCAGCAGCCAACGTCCTAAGGGACCTAATTCACCCCTCCACTTT. It codes for CASSQRPKGPNSPLHF.

This clonotype has just a few counts. The V gene is TRBV6-6, the J gene TRBJ1-2, with D perhaps TRBD1 (6 bases). With 11 bases removed from V and 4 bases from J, the gap between germline ends came to 11 bases. CDR1 and CDR2 from the germline V gene are MNHNY and SVGAGI (reference sequence). CDR3 length: 11 amino acids. The CDR3 nucleotides are TGTGCCCGACAGGTGGGCTATGGCTACACCTTC. Encoded protein: CARQVGYGYTF.

The table lists this clonotype with a few counts. This chain uses TRBV29-1 with TRBJ2-1; D may match TRBD1 or TRBD2 (5 bases each). This CDR3 is 15 amino acids long. The ends were cut back, 7 bases at V and 2 bases at J, with 18 bases in the middle. From germline, CDR1 is SQVTM and CDR2 ANQGSEA. CDR3 bases: TGCAGCGCCCCGGACGGGACGGGGCCCTACAATGAGCAGTTCTTC. Amino acid sequence: CSAPDGTGPYNEQFF.

The chain is built from TRBV18 and TRBJ1-1, with unresolved D. The CDR3 has 14 amino acids. The ends were cut back, 0 bases at V and 0 bases at J, with 5 bases in the middle. Germline-derived CDR1 and CDR2 are KGHSH and LQKENI. The CDR3 spells CASSPPVLNTEAFF. Written as DNA, the CDR3 is TGTGCCAGCTCACCACCGGTTCTGAACACTGAAGCTTTCTTT.

The V gene is TRBV7-2, the J gene TRBJ1-2; no reliable D call. V was pared by 1 base and J by 4 bases, with 7 bases between. The CDR3 totals 13 residues. CDR1 SGHTA and CDR2 FQGNSA come from the germline V gene. The CDR3: CASSLGRRYGYTF. The CDR3 nucleotides read TGTGCCAGCAGCTTAGGCAGGCGCTATGGCTACACCTTC.

The CDR3 bases are TGTGCCAGCAGCTTAGGGTCTAGCGGGCCAACCAATGAGCAGTTCTTC. This codes for CASSLGSSGPTNEQFF. The chain carries TRBV7-7 and TRBJ2-1, with 8 bases lining up with TRBD2. Germline V gene sequence: CDR1 SSHAT, CDR2 FNYEAQ (reference sequence). The CDR3 sequence is 16 residues long. V was pared by 1 base and J by 6 bases, with 8 bases of the junction left unmatched.

This clonotype has more than one count but fewer than ten. This sequence joins TRBV3-1 and TRBJ1-6; possibly TRBD1 for D (6 bases). The germline CDR1 and CDR2 sequences are LGHDT and YNNKEL (reference sequence). CDR3 length equals 15 residues. Trimming took off 6 bases at V and 7 bases at J, with 16 bases between the two ends. The CDR3 DNA is TGTGCCAGCAGTCTCCGAGGGGGAAGGAATTCACCCCTCCACTTT. It translates to CASSLRGGRNSPLHF. The variable domain in full, with the rest retrieved from reference TRBV3-1 and TRBJ1-6, is DTAVSQTPKYLVTQMGNDKSIKCEQNLGHDTMYWYKQDSKKFLKIMFSYNNKELIINETVPNRFSPKSPDKAHLNLHINSLELGDSAVYFCASSLRGGRNSPLHFGNGTRLTVT.

The chain joins TRBV4-3 to TRBJ2-4; D possibly uses TRBD1 or TRBD2 (5 bases each). The CDR3 loop spans 18 amino acids. Trimming took off 2 bases at V and 7 bases at J, with 24 bases between the two ends. The V gene's germline CDR1 is LGHNA and CDR2 YSLEER. The CDR3 DNA sequence: TGCGCCAGCAGCCAAAGAAGTTTTCCCGGGACCACCGGGAACATTCAGTACTTC. It codes for CASSQRSFPGTTGNIQYF.

This clonotype showed up just once. The rearrangement joins TRBV27 to TRBJ2-2, with 7 positions matching TRBD1. J was trimmed by 3 bases and V by 3 bases; bases with no gene match: 1. Germline lookup yields CDR1 MNHEY and CDR2 SMNVEV (reference sequence). The CDR3 consists of 14 residues. The CDR3 region is CASSFTGDTGELFF. The CDR3 DNA reads TGTGCCAGCAGTTTTACAGGGGACACCGGGGAGCTGTTTTTT.

This clonotype was counted only a few times. This chain uses TRBV7-2 with TRBJ1-2; perhaps TRBD1 as D (5 bases). Trimming removed 2 bases at V and 4 bases at J, with 17 bases between. The germline V gene has CDR1 SGHTA and CDR2 FQGNSA. The CDR3 has 16 amino acids. The CDR3 bases are TGTGCCAGCAGCTTATCTTCGGGACGGACCCCCTATGGCTACACCTTC. Its protein product is CASSLSSGRTPYGYTF.